This T cell receptor (beta chain) was recorded in a study of identical twins. Study observations and caveats: Conclusions came from cross-sectional statistical analysis, not from following the same donors.

All donors were healthy Caucasians. This clonotype was seen more than once but under ten times. The antigen remains unidentified. V lost 3 bases and J lost 2; bases outside the gene matches: 4. Germline assignment: CDR1 MRHNA and CDR2 SNTAGT. This CDR3 is 15 amino acids long. Each CDR3 protein is one row after TCRdb ran MiXCR on the 5' RACE reads. The table shows about 700,000 distinct CDR3 sequences, with 8.6% occurring only once. These data were also reused for a study on yellow fever vaccine responses in identical twins.

Sequencing was performed on PBMCs. The receptor was isolated from a woman aged 18-30 years in good health. The V and J genes are TRBV6-4 and TRBJ2-3, with 8 bases lining up with TRBD2. CDR3 coding DNA: TGTGCCAGCAGTGAAGGTAGCGGGGACACAGATACGCAGTATTTT. Amino acids: CASSEGSGDTDTQYF.